Following are 30 T cell receptor beta chains from one sample sequenced in a study of T cells in Graves' hyperthyroidism and ophthalmopathy. Regions amplified from RNA transcripts were the TCR beta CDR3 regions. TCR CDR3 underwent first-round RT-PCR with the HTBI primer set. TCRdb analysed the multiplex PCR reads with MiXCR anew, one entry per CDR3 protein. The sample lists hundreds of thousands of distinct CDR3 sequences; around 17% were seen once. Specimen: blood. These receptors were collected from a young woman with Graves' hyperthyroidism.

This clonotype was detected only a few times. The V and J genes are TRBV6-5 and TRBJ2-7; 11 bases agree with TRBD2. The trim removed 8 bases at V and 0 bases at J, leaving 12 bases unmatched. In germline, CDR1 is MNHEY, CDR2 SVGAGI. This CDR3 spans 17 amino acids. The CDR3 DNA follows: TGTGCCAGCGCTAGGATGGTAGCGGGGGGGAGCTCCTACGAGCAGTACTTC. This translates into CASARMVAGGSSYEQYF.

This chain uses TRBV10-1 with TRBJ2-1; D uncertain. Deletions cut 4 bases from V and 0 bases from J, with 10 bases between. The germline CDR1 and CDR2 sequences are WNHNN and SYGVQD (reference sequence). This CDR3 region has 15 residues. The CDR3 sequence: CASSGPLSSYNEQFF. In DNA form, the CDR3 reads TGCGCCAGCAGTGGACCCCTGAGCTCCTACAATGAGCAGTTCTTC.

This clonotype was seen just once. V and J are TRBV11-2 and TRBJ2-7, with 10 bases identical to TRBD1. Germline trimming cut 1 base from V and 6 bases from J; bases unmatched to any gene: 9. Germline V CDR1 and CDR2: SGHAT, FQNNGV. The CDR3 is 16 amino acids. In nucleotides, the CDR3 is TGTGCCAGCAGCTTAGTGACAGGGGGCTTAGGCTGCGAGCAGTACTTC. This codes for CASSLVTGGLGCEQYF.

The chain joins TRBV5-1 to TRBJ2-1, with a weak D call TRBD2 (5 bases). This CDR3 is built from 17 residues. The ends were cut back, 0 bases at V and 1 base at J, with 14 bases in the middle. The germline CDR1 and CDR2 sequences are SGHRS and YFSETQ. The CDR3 spells CASSLGGLGSSYNEQFF. In DNA form, the CDR3 reads TGCGCCAGCAGCTTGGGAGGACTGGGTAGTTCCTACAATGAGCAGTTCTTC.

As for this clonotype: A much larger clone lies a single base off, so this may be a read error. The CDR3 spells CRPRRGRDEQYF. CDR3 coding DNA: TGCAGGCCCCGGAGGGGGCGAGACGAGCAGTACTTC. The rearrangement uses TRBV20-1 and TRBJ2-7, with D possibly matching TRBD1 (7 bases). From germline, CDR1 is DFQATT and CDR2 SNEGSKA (reference sequence). This CDR3 comprises 12 residues.

This chain links TRBV29-1 with TRBJ2-1; 8 nucleotides agree with TRBD1. V lost 8 bases, J lost 0 bases, and 9 bases stayed unmatched. The CDR3 consists of 15 residues. Germline V gives CDR1 SQVTM, CDR2 ANQGSEA. The CDR3 sequence is CSSRGQGYSYNEQFF. The CDR3 nucleotides read TGCAGCTCCAGAGGACAGGGTTACTCCTACAATGAGCAGTTCTTC.

In this sample, this clonotype turned up many times. As DNA, the CDR3 is TGTGCCAGTAGGCCTAGGCACAGAGTTATTGCAACTAATGAAAAACTGTTTTTT. Amino acids: CASRPRHRVIATNEKLFF. This sequence joins TRBV19 and TRBJ1-4; D remains ambiguous. The germline V and J ends were trimmed by 6 bases and 0 bases, with 20 bases remaining between them. Germline V gene lookup returns CDR1 LNHDA and CDR2 SQIVND (reference sequence). This CDR3 is built from 18 residues.

This clonotype was seen only a few times. The chain combines TRBV29-1 with TRBJ2-7; 8 bases align to TRBD1. This CDR3 is built from 14 residues. The germline CDR1 and CDR2 sequences are SQVTM and ANQGSEA. Germline trimming cut 3 bases from V and 2 bases from J; bases unmatched to any gene: 6. CDR3 in amino acids: CSVDGTGRPYEQYF. The CDR3 nucleotides are TGCAGCGTTGACGGGACAGGAAGGCCCTACGAGCAGTACTTC.

The chain carries TRBV12-3 or TRBV12-4 and TRBJ1-1, with 7 nucleotides matching TRBD1. V dropped 4 bases and J dropped 3; count of bases not matched to a gene: 5. The CDR3 has 14 residues. CDR3 sequence (DNA): TGTGCCAGCAGTTCTACAGGGGAAGACACTGAAGCTTTCTTT. It specifies CASSSTGEDTEAFF.

This clonotype was picked up many times. The chain joins TRBV5-1 to TRBJ2-1; perhaps TRBD1 as D (5 bases). Germline V gene lookup returns CDR1 SGHRS and CDR2 YFSETQ. V was cut by 1 base and J by 8 bases, with 13 bases left in between. CDR3 size: 14 residues. This CDR3 is CASSLRGSADEQFF. The CDR3 DNA reads as TGCGCCAGCAGCTTGAGGGGATCAGCAGATGAGCAGTTCTTC.

Concerning this clonotype itself: Because the CDR3's place on the DNA is in doubt, the DNA is left out and the CDR3 is given as listed by TCRdb. This chain links TRBV6-9 with TRBJ2-2. The germline CDR1 and CDR2 sequences are MNHGY and SVAAGI. The CDR3 contains 14 residues when both ends are counted. CDR3 amino acids: CASSYFGNAGELFF.

This clonotype has a count of ten or more. This chain joins TRBV7-2 and TRBJ2-1; D is unresolved. From germline, CDR1 is SGHTA and CDR2 FQGNSA. Trimming stripped 8 bases from V and 0 bases from J, with 14 bases between. There are 15 residues in the CDR3. The CDR3 spells CASCRVLSSYNEQFF. As DNA, the CDR3 is TGTGCCAGCTGCCGGGTCCTCAGCTCCTACAATGAGCAGTTCTTC.

Only a few counts were recorded for this clonotype. V is TRBV10-3 and J is TRBJ1-5; possible D gene TRBD1, 5 bases. V lost 0 bases and J lost 7, with 16 bases in between. In germline, CDR1 is ENHRY, CDR2 SYGVKD. This CDR3 has 16 amino acids. CDR3 nucleotides: TGTGCCATCAGTGAGTCGACTCCAACGCAGGGACAGCCCCAGCATTTT. Residues: CAISESTPTQGQPQHF.

This clonotype appeared many times. The chain recombines TRBV2 with TRBJ1-1, with D tentatively TRBD1 (6 bases). The CDR3 is 14 residues long. V lost 4 bases, J lost 5 bases, and 14 bases lay in between. Germline CDR1 is SNHLY and CDR2 is FYNNEI. Written as DNA, the CDR3 is TGTGCCAGCAGTGTGGAGGGGGAGGATACTGAAGCTTTCTTT. It yields the protein CASSVEGEDTEAFF.

This chain connects TRBV12-3 or TRBV12-4 to TRBJ1-1, with D hard to call. This CDR3 has 11 residues. Trimming cost V 5 bases and J 8 bases, with 9 bases left between them. DNA for the CDR3: TGTGCCAGCAGTGACAACGCCGAAGCTTTCTTT. It codes for CASSDNAEAFF.

Concerning this clonotype: A much larger clone differs by one base, so this may be a read error. The chain joins TRBV2 to TRBJ2-7, with D perhaps TRBD2 (5 bases). Trimming took 6 bases from V and 8 from J, leaving 14 bases between them. This CDR3 has 12 residues. CDR1 is SNHLY and CDR2 is FYNNEI in the germline V gene. Written as DNA, the CDR3 is TGTGCCAGCAGCGCGGCGGACTTACAGCAGTACTTC. Amino acid sequence: CASSAADLQQYF.

The table lists this clonotype with many counts. The V call is TRBV18, the J call TRBJ1-2; TRBD1 is a possible D gene (6 bases). The CDR3 consists of 15 residues. Deletions cut 3 bases from V and 7 bases from J, with 18 bases between. Germline V lookup: CDR1 KGHSH, CDR2 LQKENI. CDR3 region: CASSPQGTGIVGYTF. CDR3 in DNA: TGTGCCAGCTCACCCCAAGGTACAGGGATTGTTGGCTACACCTTC.

The chain employs TRBV20-1 and TRBJ2-7; D is undetermined. Deletions cut 5 bases from V and 2 bases from J, with 10 bases between. CDR3 length equals 12 residues. Germline V lookup: CDR1 DFQATT, CDR2 SNEGSKA (reference sequence). CDR3: CSAWQATYEQYF. The DNA of the CDR3 is TGCAGTGCTTGGCAGGCAACCTACGAGCAGTACTTC.

The chain recombines TRBV12-3 or TRBV12-4 with TRBJ1-2; D is uncertain. This CDR3 contains 13 residues. V was clipped by 2 bases and J by 7 bases, with 11 bases between them. DNA for the CDR3: TGTGCCAGCAGTTTAAGGGTGAACCTTGGCTACACCTTC. Amino acid sequence: CASSLRVNLGYTF.

This clonotype was seen at least ten times. The chain employs TRBV11-2 and TRBJ2-3, with D perhaps TRBD1 (6 bases). V lost 5 bases to trimming and J lost 6 bases, with 12 bases between them. The CDR3 loop spans 13 amino acids. Looked up from germline, CDR1 is SGHAT and CDR2 is FQNNGV. The CDR3 nucleotides read TGTGCCAGCAGCCCAGGGGTTGGGGATACGCAGTATTTT. This encodes CASSPGVGDTQYF.

This clonotype appeared a few times. The chain has TRBV7-2 and TRBJ2-6; D possibly corresponds to TRBD2 (5 bases). Deletions cut 0 bases from V and 0 bases from J, with 9 bases between. This CDR3 is 17 amino acids long. Germline V gene lookup returns CDR1 SGHTA and CDR2 FQGNSA. The chain's CDR3 is CASSLAASGSGANVLTF. CDR3 nucleotide sequence: TGTGCCAGCAGCTTAGCGGCGAGCGGCTCTGGGGCCAACGTCCTGACTTTC.

The V call is TRBV6-5, the J call TRBJ1-1, with D hard to call. Germline CDR1 MNHEY, CDR2 SVGAGI. The CDR3 is 15 residues long. The V end lost 0 bases, the J end lost 1 base, and 9 bases lay between the germline ends. CDR3 sequence reads: CASSYSPLGNTEAFF. CDR3 DNA: TGTGCCAGCAGTTACTCGCCACTCGGGAACACTGAAGCTTTCTTT.

V usage is TRBV29-1 and J usage is TRBJ2-1; a weak D match, TRBD2 (6 bases). Trimming removed 6 bases from V and 6 bases from J, with 18 bases in between. The CDR3 length is 14 residues. Germline V gene lookup returns CDR1 SQVTM and CDR2 ANQGSEA. CDR3 in DNA: TGCAGCGTCCGCCGGGGGTTGAGGGCCAATGAGCAGTTCTTC. Amino acid sequence: CSVRRGLRANEQFF.

The chain recombines TRBV19 with TRBJ2-5; tentatively, D is TRBD2 (5 bases). Trimming cost V 5 bases and J 11 bases, with 15 bases left between them. The germline gives CDR1 LNHDA, CDR2 SQIVND (reference sequence). CDR3 length equals 12 residues. CDR3 amino acids: CASSHEGPTQYF. As DNA, the CDR3 is TGTGCCAGTAGTCACGAGGGTCCTACTCAGTACTTC.

This clonotype was found a few times. This rearrangement joins TRBV20-1 to TRBJ1-1; D is unclear. V lost 6 bases and J lost 1, with 15 bases in between. The germline V gene has CDR1 DFQATT and CDR2 SNEGSKA (reference sequence). This CDR3 spans 14 amino acids. CDR3 protein: CSAQPRRPNTEAFF. Written as DNA, the CDR3 is TGCAGTGCCCAACCACGCCGGCCGAACACTGAAGCTTTCTTT.

This clonotype was recorded once. The chain has TRBV4-3 and TRBJ1-2, with D unclear. V was pared by 0 bases and J by 3 bases, with 11 bases between. Germline assignment: CDR1 LGHNA and CDR2 YSLEER. The CDR3 is 15 residues long. The CDR3 is CASSQDVRLYYGYTF. The CDR3 bases are TGCGCCAGCAGCCAAGACGTACGGTTATACTATGGCTACACCTTC.

This clonotype was recorded at least ten times. The chain joins TRBV28 to TRBJ2-7, with a tentative D call TRBD2 (5 bases). Trimming removed 2 bases at V and 7 bases at J, with 12 bases between. The CDR3 is 13 residues long. The germline CDR1 and CDR2 sequences are MDHEN and SYDVKM. The CDR3 coding sequence is TGTGCCAGCAGTTTAATGGCGGGCCAGGAGCAGTACTTC. Translating gives CASSLMAGQEQYF.

This clonotype has just a few counts. The gene calls are TRBV11-3 and TRBJ2-1; TRBD2 matches at 8 bases. Trimming cost V 5 bases and J 6 bases; bases outside gene matches: 6. Per germline, CDR1 SGHNT and CDR2 YENEEA. This CDR3 region has 14 residues. In DNA form, the CDR3 reads TGTGCCAGCAGCCCAAGGACTAGCCTCAATGAGCAGTTCTTC. It yields the protein CASSPRTSLNEQFF. Complete variable domain (other parts from reference TRBV11-3 and TRBJ2-1): EAGVVQSPRYKIIEKKQPVAFWCNPISGHNTLYWYLQNLGQGPELLIRYENEEAVDDSQLPKDRFSAERLKGVDSTLKIQPAELGDSAVYLCASSPRTSLNEQFFGPGTRLTVL.

This clonotype was recorded a few times. The chain carries TRBV12-5 and TRBJ2-1, with a weak D call TRBD2 (5 bases). The CDR3 has 17 amino acids. CDR1 and CDR2 (germline): LGHNT, FRNRAP. V lost 3 bases to trimming and J lost 6 bases, with 21 bases between them. The CDR3 DNA is TGTGCTAGTGGTTTCTTACGGACTCACCATCTAACCAATGAGCAGTTCTTC. Translated: CASGFLRTHHLTNEQFF.

This clonotype was seen many times. The genes are TRBV5-1 and TRBJ1-2; 8 bases fit TRBD1. CDR3 length: 13 residues. J lost 5 bases, V lost 3 bases, and 3 bases had no gene match. Germline V gene data show CDR1 as SGHRS and CDR2 as YFSETQ. The chain's CDR3 is CASSSGQEYGYTF. CDR3 nucleotide sequence: TGCGCCAGCAGCTCGGGACAGGAATATGGCTACACCTTC.